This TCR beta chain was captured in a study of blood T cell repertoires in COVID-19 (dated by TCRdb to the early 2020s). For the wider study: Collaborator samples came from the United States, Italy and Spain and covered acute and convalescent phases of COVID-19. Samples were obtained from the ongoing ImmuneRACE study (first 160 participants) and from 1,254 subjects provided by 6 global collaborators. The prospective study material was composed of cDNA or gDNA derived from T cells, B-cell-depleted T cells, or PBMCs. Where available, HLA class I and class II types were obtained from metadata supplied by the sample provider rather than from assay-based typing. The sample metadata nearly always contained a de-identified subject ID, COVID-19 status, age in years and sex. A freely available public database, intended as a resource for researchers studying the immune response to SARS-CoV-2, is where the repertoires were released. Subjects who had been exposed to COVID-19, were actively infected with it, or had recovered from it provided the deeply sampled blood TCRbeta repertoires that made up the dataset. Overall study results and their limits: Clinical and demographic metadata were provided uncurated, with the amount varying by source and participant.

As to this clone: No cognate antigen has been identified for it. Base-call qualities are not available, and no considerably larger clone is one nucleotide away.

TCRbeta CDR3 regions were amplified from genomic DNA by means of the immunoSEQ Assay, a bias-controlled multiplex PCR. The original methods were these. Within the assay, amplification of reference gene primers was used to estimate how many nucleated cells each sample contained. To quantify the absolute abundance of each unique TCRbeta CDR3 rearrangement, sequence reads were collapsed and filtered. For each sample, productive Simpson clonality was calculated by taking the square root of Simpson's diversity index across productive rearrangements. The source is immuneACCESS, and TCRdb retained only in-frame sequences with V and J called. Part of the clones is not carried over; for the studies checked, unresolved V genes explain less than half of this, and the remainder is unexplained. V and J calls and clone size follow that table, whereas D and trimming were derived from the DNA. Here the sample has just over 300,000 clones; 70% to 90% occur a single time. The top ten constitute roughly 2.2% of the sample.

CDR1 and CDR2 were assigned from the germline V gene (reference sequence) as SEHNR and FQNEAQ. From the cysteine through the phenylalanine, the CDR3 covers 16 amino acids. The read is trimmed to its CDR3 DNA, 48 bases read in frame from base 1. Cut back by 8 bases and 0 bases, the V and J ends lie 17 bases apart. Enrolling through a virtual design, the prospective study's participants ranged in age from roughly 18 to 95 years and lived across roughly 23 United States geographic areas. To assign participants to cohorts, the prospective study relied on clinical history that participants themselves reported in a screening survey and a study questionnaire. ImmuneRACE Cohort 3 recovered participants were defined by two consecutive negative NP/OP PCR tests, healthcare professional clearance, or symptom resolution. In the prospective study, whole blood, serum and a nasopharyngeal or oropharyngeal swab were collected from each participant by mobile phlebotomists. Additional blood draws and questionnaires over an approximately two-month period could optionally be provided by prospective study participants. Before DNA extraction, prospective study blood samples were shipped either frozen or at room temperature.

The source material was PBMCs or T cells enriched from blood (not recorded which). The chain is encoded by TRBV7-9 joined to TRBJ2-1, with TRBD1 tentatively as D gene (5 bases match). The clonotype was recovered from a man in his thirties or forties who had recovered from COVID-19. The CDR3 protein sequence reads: CASQVTGPTSYNEQFF. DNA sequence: TGTGCCAGCCAAGTCACAGGCCCCACCTCCTACAATGAGCAGTTCTTC.